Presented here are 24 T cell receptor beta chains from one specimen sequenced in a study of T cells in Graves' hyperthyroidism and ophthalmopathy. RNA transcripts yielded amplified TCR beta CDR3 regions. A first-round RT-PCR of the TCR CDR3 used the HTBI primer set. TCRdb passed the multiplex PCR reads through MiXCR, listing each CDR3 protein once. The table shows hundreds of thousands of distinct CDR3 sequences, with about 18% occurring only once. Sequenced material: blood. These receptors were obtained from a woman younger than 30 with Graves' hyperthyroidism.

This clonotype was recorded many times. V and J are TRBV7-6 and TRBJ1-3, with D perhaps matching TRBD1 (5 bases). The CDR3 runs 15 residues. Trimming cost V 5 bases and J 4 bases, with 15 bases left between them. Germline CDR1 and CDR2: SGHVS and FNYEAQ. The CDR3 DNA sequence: TGTGCCAGCAGCCCGGACATTGTTTCAGGAAACACCATATATTTT. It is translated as CASSPDIVSGNTIYF.

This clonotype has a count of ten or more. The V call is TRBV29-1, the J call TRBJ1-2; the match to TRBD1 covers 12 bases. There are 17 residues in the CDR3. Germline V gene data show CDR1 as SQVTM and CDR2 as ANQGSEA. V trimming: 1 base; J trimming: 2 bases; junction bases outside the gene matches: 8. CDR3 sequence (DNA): TGCAGCGTTGAAGGTGTGGGACAGGGGGCGTCAAACTATGGCTACACCTTC. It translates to CSVEGVGQGASNYGYTF.

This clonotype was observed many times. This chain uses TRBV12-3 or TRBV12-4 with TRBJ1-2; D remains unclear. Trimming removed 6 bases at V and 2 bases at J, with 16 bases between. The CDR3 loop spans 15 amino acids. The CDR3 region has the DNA TGTGCCAGCAGGGATTCCGGGTCGGCAAACTATGGCTACACCTTC. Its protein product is CASRDSGSANYGYTF.

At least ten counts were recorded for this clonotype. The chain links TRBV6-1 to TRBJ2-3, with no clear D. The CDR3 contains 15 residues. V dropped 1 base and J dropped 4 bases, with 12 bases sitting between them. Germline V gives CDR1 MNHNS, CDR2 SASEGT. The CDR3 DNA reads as TGTGCCAGCAGTGAAGATACAGACTTCCCAGATACGCAGTATTTT. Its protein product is CASSEDTDFPDTQYF.

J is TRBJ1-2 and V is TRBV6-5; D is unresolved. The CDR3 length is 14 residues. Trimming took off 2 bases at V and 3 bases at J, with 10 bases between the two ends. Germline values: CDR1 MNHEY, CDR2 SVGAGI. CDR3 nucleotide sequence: TGTGCCAGCAGTTACCACCCCGAGTACTATGGCTACACCTTC. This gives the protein CASSYHPEYYGYTF.

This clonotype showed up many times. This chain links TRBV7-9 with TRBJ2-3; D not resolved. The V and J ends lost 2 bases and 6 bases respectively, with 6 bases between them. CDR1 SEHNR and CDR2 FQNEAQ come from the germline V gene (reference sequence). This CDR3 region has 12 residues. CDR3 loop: CASSLQDDTQYF. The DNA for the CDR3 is TGTGCCAGCAGCTTACAGGATGATACGCAGTATTTT.

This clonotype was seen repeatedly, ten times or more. CDR3 DNA sequence: TGTGCCAGCAGCCAAGAAGACAGGTCTGGAAACACCATATATTTT. This encodes CASSQEDRSGNTIYF. V is TRBV4-2 and J is TRBJ1-3; D is perhaps TRBD1 (6 bases). Trimming shortened V by 0 bases and J by 1 base, and 7 bases separated the two germline ends. CDR1 is LGHNA and CDR2 is YNFKEQ in the germline V gene. The CDR3 is made up of 15 amino acids.

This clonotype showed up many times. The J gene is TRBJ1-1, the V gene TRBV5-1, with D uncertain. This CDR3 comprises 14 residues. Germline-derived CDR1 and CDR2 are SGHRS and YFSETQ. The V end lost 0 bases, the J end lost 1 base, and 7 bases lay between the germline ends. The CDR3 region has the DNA TGCGCCAGCAGCTTGGTAGGTCCGAACACTGAAGCTTTCTTT. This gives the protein CASSLVGPNTEAFF.

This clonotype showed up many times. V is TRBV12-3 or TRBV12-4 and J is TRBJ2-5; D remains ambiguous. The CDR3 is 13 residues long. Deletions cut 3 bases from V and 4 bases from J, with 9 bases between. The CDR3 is CASSLGSVETQYF. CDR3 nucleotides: TGTGCCAGCAGTTTGGGAAGCGTAGAGACCCAGTACTTC.

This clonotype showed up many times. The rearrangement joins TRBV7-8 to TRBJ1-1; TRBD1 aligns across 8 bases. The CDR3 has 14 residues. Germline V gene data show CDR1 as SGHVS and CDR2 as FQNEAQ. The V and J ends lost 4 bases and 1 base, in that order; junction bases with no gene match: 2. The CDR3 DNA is TGTGCCAGCAGCTGTGGACAGGGGAACACTGAAGCTTTCTTT. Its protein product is CASSCGQGNTEAFF.

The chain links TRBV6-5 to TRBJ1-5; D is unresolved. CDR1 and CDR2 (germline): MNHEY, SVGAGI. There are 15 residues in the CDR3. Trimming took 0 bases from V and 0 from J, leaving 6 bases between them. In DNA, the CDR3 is TGTGCCAGCAGTTACTCCTTTGGTAGCAATCAGCCCCAGCATTTT. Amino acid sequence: CASSYSFGSNQPQHF.

The CDR3 region is CSAKTGRDQPQHF. CDR3 DNA sequence: TGCAGTGCCAAGACAGGGAGGGATCAGCCCCAGCATTTT. This rearrangement joins TRBV20-1 to TRBJ1-5; 7 positions agree with TRBD1. CDR1 is DFQATT and CDR2 is SNEGSKA in the germline V gene (reference sequence). V dropped 6 bases and J dropped 5; count of bases not matched to a gene: 7. The CDR3 extends over 13 amino acids.

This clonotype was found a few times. The CDR3 coding sequence is TGTGCCAGCAGGCTTGTAGGGGGGGAGAACAATGAGCAGTTCTTC. Translated: CASRLVGGENNEQFF. The chain employs TRBV7-3 and TRBJ2-1, with D possibly matching TRBD2 (7 bases). The CDR3 is made up of 15 amino acids. The V and J ends lost 6 bases and 5 bases respectively, with 17 bases between them. Per germline, CDR1 SGHTA and CDR2 FQGTGA.

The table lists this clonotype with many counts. The CDR3 here is CASSPKGRPYGNTIYF. Here the CDR3 DNA reads TGTGCCAGCAGCCCAAAGGGCAGGCCCTACGGAAACACCATATATTTT. The chain combines TRBV6-1 with TRBJ1-3; D not resolved. V lost 6 bases to trimming and J lost 4 bases, with 19 bases between them. The CDR3 has 16 amino acids. In germline, CDR1 is MNHNS, CDR2 SASEGT.

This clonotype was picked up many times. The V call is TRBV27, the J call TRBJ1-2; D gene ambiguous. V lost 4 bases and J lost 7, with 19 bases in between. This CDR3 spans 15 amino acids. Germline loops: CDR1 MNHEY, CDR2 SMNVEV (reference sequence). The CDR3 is CASSSSIRGAGGYTF. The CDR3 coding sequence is TGTGCCAGCAGTTCCTCGATACGGGGTGCTGGTGGCTACACCTTC.

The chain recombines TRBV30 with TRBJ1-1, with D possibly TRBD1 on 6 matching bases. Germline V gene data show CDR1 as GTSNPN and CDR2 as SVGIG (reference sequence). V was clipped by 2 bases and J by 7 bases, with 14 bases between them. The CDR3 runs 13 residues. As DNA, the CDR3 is TGTGCCTGGAGTCCGGGAGGGGGTCTTGAAGCTTTCTTT. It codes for CAWSPGGGLEAFF.

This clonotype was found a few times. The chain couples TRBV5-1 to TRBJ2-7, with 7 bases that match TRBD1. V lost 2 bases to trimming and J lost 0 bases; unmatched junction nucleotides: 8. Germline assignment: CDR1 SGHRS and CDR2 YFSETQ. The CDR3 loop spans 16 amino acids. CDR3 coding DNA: TGCGCCAGCAGCTTTACACCGGGACAGCTCTCCTACGAGCAGTACTTC. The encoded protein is CASSFTPGQLSYEQYF. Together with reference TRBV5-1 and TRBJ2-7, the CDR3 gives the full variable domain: KAGVTQTPRYLIKTRGQQVTLSCSPISGHRSVSWYQQTPGQGLQFLFEYFSETQRNKGNFPGRFSGRQFSNSRSEMNVSTLELGDSALYLCASSFTPGQLSYEQYFGPGTRLTVT.

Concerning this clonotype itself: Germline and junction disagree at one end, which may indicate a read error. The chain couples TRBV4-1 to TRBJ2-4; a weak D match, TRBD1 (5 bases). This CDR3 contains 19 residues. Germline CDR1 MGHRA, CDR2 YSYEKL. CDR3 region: CASSQGRGTGLHLKNIKYF. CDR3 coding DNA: TGCGCCAGCAGCCAGGGTAGGGGAACAGGCCTCCACCTCAAAAACATTAAGTACTTC.

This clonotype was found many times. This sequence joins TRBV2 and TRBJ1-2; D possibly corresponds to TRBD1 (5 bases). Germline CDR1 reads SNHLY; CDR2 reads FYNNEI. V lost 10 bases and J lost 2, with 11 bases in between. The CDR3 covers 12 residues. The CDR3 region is CATGTVNYGYTF. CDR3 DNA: TGTGCCACCGGGACGGTGAACTATGGCTACACCTTC.

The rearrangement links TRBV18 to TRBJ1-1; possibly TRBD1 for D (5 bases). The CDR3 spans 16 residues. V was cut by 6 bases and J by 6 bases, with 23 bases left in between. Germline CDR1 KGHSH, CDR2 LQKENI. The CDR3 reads CASSPIGRVGVPEAFF. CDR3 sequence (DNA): TGTGCCAGCTCTCCAATTGGCAGGGTGGGAGTACCTGAAGCTTTCTTT.

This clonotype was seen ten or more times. The chain's CDR3 is CASSQTFLRKTQYF. The CDR3 DNA reads TGTGCCAGCAGTCAGACATTCCTAAGGAAGACCCAGTACTTC. The genes are TRBV2 and TRBJ2-5, with D uncertain. There are 14 residues in the CDR3. The germline V and J ends were trimmed by 5 bases and 6 bases, with 16 bases remaining between them. The V gene's germline CDR1 is SNHLY and CDR2 FYNNEI.

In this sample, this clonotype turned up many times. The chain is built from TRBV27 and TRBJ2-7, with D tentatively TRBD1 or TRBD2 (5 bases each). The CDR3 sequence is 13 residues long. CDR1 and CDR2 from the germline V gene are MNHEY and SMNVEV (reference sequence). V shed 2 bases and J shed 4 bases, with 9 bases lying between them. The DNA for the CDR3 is TGTGCCAGCAGTTTAGGGACGGAGTACGAGCAGTACTTC. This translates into CASSLGTEYEQYF.

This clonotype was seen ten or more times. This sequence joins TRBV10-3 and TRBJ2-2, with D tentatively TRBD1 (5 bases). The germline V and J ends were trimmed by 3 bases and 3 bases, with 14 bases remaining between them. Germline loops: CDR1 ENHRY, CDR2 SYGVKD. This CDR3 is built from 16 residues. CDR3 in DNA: TGTGCCATCAGTGATCTAGGGGAACTGGACACCGGGGAGCTGTTTTTT. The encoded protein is CAISDLGELDTGELFF.

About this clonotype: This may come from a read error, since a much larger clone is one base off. This CDR3 reads CAISESFRAYELYF. The CDR3 DNA reads as TGTGCCATCAGTGAGTCGTTTAGGGCCTACGAGCTGTACTTC. The gene calls are TRBV10-3 and TRBJ2-7, with D uncertain. The CDR3 runs to 14 residues. Germline CDR1 is ENHRY and CDR2 is SYGVKD.